These 6 T cell receptor beta chains originate from one sample sequenced in a study of T cell responses to AZD1222 COVID-19 vaccine. Assay: immunoSEQ multiplex PCR; the TCRdb copy retains only in-frame clones and omits some. The top ten clones hold 20% to 25% of a sample with tens of thousands of clones, about 91% of them seen once. The sample here was peripheral blood, taken 28 days after the second AZD1222 dose. Every receptor here comes from an adult who received the AZD1222 COVID-19 vaccine.

V and J are TRBV5-6 and TRBJ1-1; TRBD1 agrees at 9 bases. The V gene end was trimmed by 3 bases and the J gene end by 3 bases; junction bases not matched to a gene: 12. This CDR3 contains 17 residues. Germline CDR1 reads SGHDT; CDR2 reads YYEEEE. DNA for the CDR3: TGTGCCAGCAGCTCACCCGCTTATGACAGGGGGGACACTGAAGCTTTCTTT. Amino acids: CASSSPAYDRGDTEAFF.

J is TRBJ2-1 and V is TRBV6-5, with 10 bases identical to TRBD1. This CDR3 comprises 15 residues. Trimming removed 1 base from V and 5 bases from J; junction bases left unmatched: 2. Germline CDR1 MNHEY, CDR2 SVGAGI. Here the CDR3 reads CASSYLGTGDNEQFF. Written as DNA, the CDR3 is TGTGCCAGCAGTTACTTGGGGACAGGGGACAATGAGCAGTTCTTC.

V and J are TRBV5-1 and TRBJ1-3; D unclear. CDR3 length equals 15 residues. V was shortened by 1 base and J by 0 bases, with 8 bases between the two germline ends. The germline gives CDR1 SGHRS, CDR2 YFSETQ. The CDR3 loop is CASSLIPSSGNTIYF. The CDR3 region has the DNA TGCGCCAGCAGCTTGATCCCGAGCTCTGGAAACACCATATATTTT.

This chain joins TRBV7-6 and TRBJ2-7, with 16 bases fitting TRBD2. The CDR3 is made up of 18 amino acids. Trimming removed 5 bases from V and 4 bases from J; junction bases left unmatched: 11. The germline CDR1 and CDR2 sequences are SGHVS and FNYEAQ. The CDR3 loop reads CASSPTGTSGRAPYEQYF. CDR3 DNA sequence: TGTGCCAGCAGCCCCACCGGGACTAGCGGGAGGGCCCCGTACGAGCAGTACTTC.

This sequence joins TRBV6-6 and TRBJ1-2; D is unresolved. Trimming removed 3 bases from V and 5 bases from J, with 16 bases in between. There are 15 residues in the CDR3. Germline CDR1 is MNHNY and CDR2 is SVGAGI (reference sequence). CDR3 sequence: CASSYTQDALYGYTF. CDR3 nucleotide sequence: TGTGCCAGCAGTTATACCCAAGACGCCCTATATGGCTACACCTTC.

The V gene is TRBV3-1 (or the pseudogene TRBV3-2), the J gene TRBJ1-2; the D gene is possibly TRBD1 (5 bases). This CDR3 has 15 residues. CDR1 and CDR2 from the germline V gene are LGHDT and YNNKEL (reference sequence). The germline V and J ends were trimmed by 3 bases and 2 bases, with 13 bases remaining between them. CDR3 sequence (DNA): TGTGCCAGCAGCCACGACAGAACACTAAACTATGGCTACACCTTC. Translating it yields CASSHDRTLNYGYTF.